This T cell receptor (beta chain) originates from a study of quantifying T cell responses using KT2 cells. Background on the study: cDNA was made from DNase-treated RNA using alpha and beta constant primers. Estimated efficiency of the T4 ligation step was above 9.5% under optimum conditions. Overall study findings and caveats: The number of KT2 alpha and beta sequences was a linear function of input KT2 cells.

The cDNA 3' end received a ligated oligonucleotide with a UMI. First-round PCR used about 4 cycles and beta primers RC1.1 and RC1.2 covering TRBC1 and TRBC2. A single record per CDR3 protein comes from TCRdb applying MiXCR to the UMI-ligation and nested PCR reads. This sample has some 41,000 distinct CDR3 sequences, with about a sixth found just once. Concerning this clonotype: Its specificity is not known.

V dropped 4 bases and J dropped 9; count of bases not matched to a gene: 5. This CDR3 is 11 amino acids long. CDR1 DFQATT and CDR2 SNEGSKA come from the germline V gene (reference sequence). Known numbers of the T cell clone KT2 were added to PBMC. KT2 cells were mixed with fixed PBMC numbers at varying ratios. The sequencing sample was made of PBMCs spiked with cells of the T cell clone KT2. The TCR originated in a human donor. The rearrangement links TRBV20-1 to TRBJ1-1, with 7 nucleotides matching TRBD1. The CDR3 loop is CSATDREQAFF. Here the CDR3 DNA reads TGCAGTGCTACCGACAGGGAGCAAGCTTTCTTT.